Detailed here is one T cell receptor (beta chain). Its antigen is not identified. In germline, CDR1 is ENHRY, CDR2 SYGVKD. Trimming shortened V by 10 bases and J by 2 bases, and 17 bases separated the two germline ends. The CDR3 consists of 14 residues. These data come from a study of PD-1 blockade in classical Hodgkin lymphoma. Study as a whole: Nivolumab dosed at 3 mg/kg went to patients intravenously every 2 weeks. Study results and caveats: Patients newly diagnosed and complete responders had comparable baseline diversity. Healthy donors reportedly exceeded newly diagnosed patients in baseline TCR diversity.

All patients experienced relapse after autologous stem cell transplantation, and brentuximab vedotin exposure was variable. Patients had relapsed/refractory classical Hodgkin lymphoma with complete response, partial response or progressive disease as best response. Profiled with immunoSEQ multiplex PCR; TCRdb holds only in-frame clones, not every one. The sample carries about 100,000 clones, approximately 80% recorded once. Sequences were derived from peripheral blood mononuclear cells (PBMCs), sampled at baseline. This receptor was taken from a human donor with classical Hodgkin lymphoma. The rearrangement joins TRBV10-3 to TRBJ1-2, with D maybe TRBD1 (5 bases). The CDR3 DNA reads as TGTGCCACTTGGCGGGGGGAAGGGAACTATGGCTACACCTTC. This translates into CATWRGEGNYGYTF.